The 27 T cell receptor beta chains below come from one sample, sequenced in a study of shared clonotypes between healthy human individuals. Method: immunoSEQ multiplex PCR; TCRdb's copy keeps in-frame clones and lacks some. The sample lists 450,000 to 500,000 clones, approximately 84% occurring once. The sequenced sample was PBMCs. Receptors were obtained from a woman aged 40 to 50 in good health. Some clones in this sample may be carry-over from other donors' samples.

This rearrangement joins TRBV19 to TRBJ2-7; TRBD1 agrees at 8 bases. Trimming cost V 4 bases and J 2 bases; bases outside gene matches: 4. Looked up from germline, CDR1 is LNHDA and CDR2 is SQIVND (reference sequence). The length of the CDR3 is 14 residues. The CDR3 sequence is CASSTRTGTYEQYF. The CDR3 DNA reads TGTGCCAGTAGTACAAGGACAGGGACCTACGAGCAGTACTTC. The full variable domain, its missing parts supplied by reference TRBV19 and TRBJ2-7, is DGGITQSPKYLFRKEGQNVTLSCEQNLNHDAMYWYRQDPGQGLRLIYYSQIVNDFQKGDIAEGYSVSREKKESFPLTVTSAQKNPTAFYLCASSTRTGTYEQYFGPGTRLTVT.

The chain couples TRBV7-2 to TRBJ2-3; D gene uncertain. The germline V gene encodes CDR1 SGHTA and CDR2 FQGNSA. This CDR3 region has 13 residues. Trimming shortened V by 1 base and J by 7 bases, and 9 bases separated the two germline ends. The CDR3 reads CASSLGFENTQYF. CDR3 bases: TGTGCCAGCAGCTTAGGGTTTGAAAATACGCAGTATTTT.

Comment on this clone: This is likely an artifact of a read error, given a far larger clone one base away. This chain joins TRBV28 and TRBJ2-2; a possible D gene is TRBD2 (6 bases). This CDR3 spans 12 amino acids. CDR1 and CDR2 from the germline V gene are MDHEN and SYDVKM. The chain's CDR3 is CASTIFTGGLFF. CDR3 DNA sequence: TGTGCCAGCACCATCTTCACCGGGGGGCTGTTTTTT.

V gene TRBV28 combines with J gene TRBJ2-3; TRBD2 might be the D (5 bases). Germline V gene lookup returns CDR1 MDHEN and CDR2 SYDVKM. The CDR3 runs 15 residues. Trimming left V 2 bases short and J 2 bases short, with 11 bases between. CDR3 in amino acids: CASSLPGMITDTQYF. For the CDR3, the DNA is TGTGCCAGCAGTTTACCGGGAATGATCACAGATACGCAGTATTTT.

The rearrangement uses TRBV5-4 and TRBJ2-2; a weak D match, TRBD2 (5 bases). CDR1 and CDR2 (germline): SGHNT, YYREEE (reference sequence). The CDR3 is 15 residues long. The germline V and J ends were trimmed by 3 bases and 4 bases, with 13 bases remaining between them. The CDR3 nucleotides read TGTGCCAGCAGCTCCCCAGGCGGGCGCACCGGGGAGCTGTTTTTT. Amino acid sequence: CASSSPGGRTGELFF.

The chain joins TRBV15 to TRBJ1-1; D is unclear. The CDR3 extends over 13 amino acids. The germline gives CDR1 LNHNV, CDR2 YYDKDF (reference sequence). Trimming removed 3 bases from V and 10 bases from J, with 15 bases in between. CDR3 nucleotide sequence: TGTGCCACCAGCAGTAACGGACGGGCAGGAGCTTTCTTT. Encoded protein: CATSSNGRAGAFF. The full variable domain, with the rest looked up from reference TRBV15 and TRBJ1-1, is DAMVIQNPRYQVTQFGKPVTLSCSQTLNHNVMYWYQQKSSQAPKLLFHYYDKDFNNEADTPDNFQSRRPNTSFCFLDIRSPGLGDTAMYLCATSSNGRAGAFFGQGTRLTVV.

Turning to this clone: This probably arose from a read error, given a far larger clone one base away. The same CDR3 arises from other DNA sequences in this sample as well. The chain combines TRBV2 with TRBJ1-5; TRBD1 aligns across 9 bases. Trimming at V came to 4 bases and at J to 7 bases, leaving 5 bases not matched to a gene. Per the germline V gene, CDR1 is SNHLY and CDR2 is FYNNEI. This CDR3 has 14 residues. The CDR3 DNA is TGTGCCAGCAGTGGGACAGGACAGGGGCAGCCCCAGCATTTT. This codes for CASSGTGQGQPQHF.

For this clone: This may be a read error: a much more frequent sequence differs by one nucleotide. The chain joins TRBV28 to TRBJ2-3; 8 bases fit TRBD2. V lost 6 bases and J lost 4; bases outside the gene matches: 12. The germline gives CDR1 MDHEN, CDR2 SYDVKM. The CDR3 sequence is 16 residues long. The CDR3 here is CASSPISGGGSDTQYF. CDR3 sequence (DNA): TGTGCCAGCAGCCCCATAAGCGGGGGAGGCTCAGATACGCAGTATTTT.

The genes are TRBV7-6 and TRBJ2-1, with 7 nucleotides matching TRBD1. CDR1 is SGHVS and CDR2 is FNYEAQ in the germline V gene. This CDR3 spans 16 amino acids. After removal of 5 bases from V and 1 base from J, the junction contained 8 bases not matched to a gene. CDR3 in amino acids: CASSGRQGRSYNEQFF. The CDR3 coding sequence is TGTGCCAGCAGCGGCAGACAGGGTAGGTCCTACAATGAGCAGTTCTTC.

The rearrangement joins TRBV10-2 to TRBJ2-1, with 10 nucleotides matching TRBD2. The CDR3 has 15 residues. J lost 6 bases, V lost 6 bases, and 8 bases had no gene match. In germline, CDR1 is WSHSY, CDR2 SAAADI. The CDR3 DNA follows: TGCGCCAGCAGGGTTAGCGGGGGGCTGGGCAATGAGCAGTTCTTC. Its protein is CASRVSGGLGNEQFF.

The chain employs TRBV28 and TRBJ2-7, with TRBD1 matching 8 bases. This CDR3 has 16 residues. J was trimmed by 0 bases and V by 7 bases; bases with no gene match: 11. CDR1 and CDR2 (germline): MDHEN, SYDVKM. The CDR3 spells CASTVGGTGLSYEQYF. As DNA, the CDR3 is TGTGCCAGCACCGTGGGCGGGACAGGACTCTCCTACGAGCAGTACTTC.

V gene TRBV7-8 combines with J gene TRBJ1-1; D possibly corresponds to TRBD1 (5 bases). The CDR3 extends over 13 amino acids. With 7 bases removed from V and 4 bases from J, the gap between germline ends came to 13 bases. Germline V gene data show CDR1 as SGHVS and CDR2 as FQNEAQ. The CDR3 reads CASTLGVPTEAFF. CDR3 sequence (DNA): TGTGCCAGCACCCTGGGGGTGCCCACTGAAGCTTTCTTT.

The J gene is TRBJ2-5, the V gene TRBV11-2; TRBD1 might be the D (5 bases). The V end lost 5 bases, the J end lost 0 bases, and 16 bases lay between the germline ends. CDR1 is SGHAT and CDR2 is FQNNGV in the germline V gene. The CDR3 covers 16 residues. CDR3 nucleotides: TGTGCCAGCAGCCCCCGACAGCGATCGTACCAAGAGACCCAGTACTTC. Its translation is CASSPRQRSYQETQYF.

J is TRBJ1-3 and V is TRBV5-1, with 7 bases matching TRBD1. Trimming removed 4 bases from V and 2 bases from J; junction bases left unmatched: 9. The CDR3 extends over 16 amino acids. Germline V gene lookup returns CDR1 SGHRS and CDR2 YFSETQ. CDR3 bases: TGCGCCAGCAGCCTCGGAGACAGGGAGGCTGGAAACACCATATATTTT. Protein product: CASSLGDREAGNTIYF.

V is TRBV19 and J is TRBJ1-2; TRBD1 aligns across 7 bases. The junction had 11 bases not matched to a gene; V was cut back by 5 bases and J by 2 bases. Looked up from germline, CDR1 is LNHDA and CDR2 is SQIVND (reference sequence). There are 16 residues in the CDR3. Here the CDR3 DNA reads TGTGCCAGTAGTCCCACCCCCGGGACAGAGAACTATGGCTACACCTTC. Encoded protein: CASSPTPGTENYGYTF.

The table lists this clone with a count of one. The V gene is TRBV5-1, the J gene TRBJ2-5; 8 positions agree with TRBD1. The CDR3 is made up of 13 amino acids. Trimming removed 5 bases from V and 4 bases from J; junction bases left unmatched: 4. Germline lookup yields CDR1 SGHRS and CDR2 YFSETQ. The DNA of the CDR3 is TGCGCCAGCAGACAAACAGGGGGAGAGACCCAGTACTTC. It encodes CASRQTGGETQYF.

This clone was detected only once. This chain uses TRBV5-5 with TRBJ2-3; 8 bases align to TRBD1. This CDR3 comprises 14 residues. The junction had 6 bases not matched to a gene; V was cut back by 3 bases and J by 6 bases. CDR1 and CDR2 from the germline V gene are SGHKS and YYEKEE (reference sequence). CDR3 protein: CASSSDRGGDTQYF. CDR3 coding DNA: TGTGCCAGCAGCTCAGACAGGGGAGGCGATACGCAGTATTTT.

This chain uses TRBV5-4 with TRBJ2-1; no firm D call. Trimming took 0 bases from V and 6 from J, leaving 16 bases between them. The CDR3 length is 16 residues. CDR1 and CDR2 (germline): SGHNT, YYREEE (reference sequence). CDR3 nucleotide sequence: TGTGCCAGCAGCTTGGAGGGCAGTACTTTAACCAATGAGCAGTTCTTC. Amino acid sequence: CASSLEGSTLTNEQFF.

This chain connects TRBV6-1 to TRBJ2-2, with TRBD1 matching 7 bases. This CDR3 contains 19 residues. From germline, CDR1 is MNHNS and CDR2 SASEGT. V was clipped by 4 bases and J by 4 bases; unmatched bases: 18. CDR3 bases: TGTGCCAGCAGTGCACATCGGAGGCCCTGGACAGGCTCCACCGGGGAGCTGTTTTTT. Translated: CASSAHRRPWTGSTGELFF.

The DNA for the CDR3 is TGTGCCAGTAGTACCCCGGGACAGGGCCATCAGCCCCAGCATTTT. This gives the protein CASSTPGQGHQPQHF. This chain joins TRBV19 and TRBJ1-5, with 9 nucleotides matching TRBD1. V lost 4 bases, J lost 5 bases, and 6 bases stayed unmatched. The CDR3 length is 15 residues. Germline loops: CDR1 LNHDA, CDR2 SQIVND (reference sequence).

The genes are TRBV30 and TRBJ1-5; 8 bases line up with TRBD1. Germline V CDR1 and CDR2: GTSNPN, SVGIG (reference sequence). J lost 5 bases, V lost 1 base, and 4 bases had no gene match. The CDR3 has 14 residues. The CDR3 DNA is TGTGCCTGGAGTGCCCCGACAGGGGATCAGCCCCAGCATTTT. Translation: CAWSAPTGDQPQHF.

J is TRBJ2-1 and V is TRBV28; 10 bases agree with TRBD2. The CDR3 is made up of 15 amino acids. Germline lookup yields CDR1 MDHEN and CDR2 SYDVKM. The J segment lost 1 base and the V segment lost 7 bases, leaving 4 bases of the junction unmatched. CDR3 protein: CASTGTSESYNEQFF. The CDR3 region has the DNA TGTGCCAGCACTGGGACTAGCGAGTCCTACAATGAGCAGTTCTTC.

Many counts were recorded for this clone. This chain joins TRBV5-1 and TRBJ2-5; 8 positions agree with TRBD1. From germline, CDR1 is SGHRS and CDR2 YFSETQ. V lost 1 base, J lost 4 bases, and 12 bases stayed unmatched. The CDR3 is 17 residues long. Here the CDR3 DNA reads TGCGCCAGCAGCTTGCGGCCTGGACAGGGATTGGGAGAGACCCAGTACTTC. Protein sequence: CASSLRPGQGLGETQYF.

The rearrangement uses TRBV2 and TRBJ1-3; no firm D call. This CDR3 spans 15 amino acids. Germline-derived CDR1 and CDR2 are SNHLY and FYNNEI. V lost 5 bases to trimming and J lost 1 base, with 12 bases between them. The CDR3 protein is CASSQTARSGNTIYF. CDR3 DNA: TGTGCCAGCAGTCAGACTGCAAGGTCTGGAAACACCATATATTTT.

As to this clone: A far larger clone lies a single base away; this is likely a read error. Other DNA sequences within the sample encode an identical CDR3. The chain links TRBV4-3 to TRBJ1-4, with TRBD1 identical over 7 bases. This CDR3 comprises 15 residues. CDR1 and CDR2 (germline): LGHNA, YSLEER. CDR3 sequence reads: CASSRETGKEEKLFF. Here the CDR3 DNA reads TGCGCCAGCAGCCGAGAGACAGGGAAGGAAGAAAAACTGTTCTTT.

The genes are TRBV11-2 and TRBJ2-7, with D tentatively TRBD1 (6 bases). Germline lookup yields CDR1 SGHAT and CDR2 FQNNGV. This CDR3 is 15 amino acids long. V was shortened by 4 bases and J by 3 bases, with 16 bases between the two germline ends. CDR3 DNA: TGTGCCAGCAGCTCAGCCGGGACAAAAAGCTACGAGCAGTACTTC. Translating it yields CASSSAGTKSYEQYF.

This clone was recorded once. V is TRBV27 and J is TRBJ2-7; 7 nucleotides align to TRBD1. CDR1 is MNHEY, CDR2 SMNVEV, per germline (reference sequence). This CDR3 region has 12 residues. V shed 8 bases, J shed 5 bases, and the junction held 6 bases outside the gene matches. CDR3 coding DNA: TGTGCCAGCCGGGACAGTGTCCACGAGCAGTACTTC. Protein: CASRDSVHEQYF.